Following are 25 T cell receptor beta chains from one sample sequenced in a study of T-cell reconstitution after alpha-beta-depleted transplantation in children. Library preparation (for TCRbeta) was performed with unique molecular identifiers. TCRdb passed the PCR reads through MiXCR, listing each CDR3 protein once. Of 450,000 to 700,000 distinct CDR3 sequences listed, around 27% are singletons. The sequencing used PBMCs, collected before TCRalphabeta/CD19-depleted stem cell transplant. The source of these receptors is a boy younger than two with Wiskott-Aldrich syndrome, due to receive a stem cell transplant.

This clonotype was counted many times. The CDR3, as DNA: TGTGCCAGCATCCTTCGGAATGAGCAGTTCTTC. As protein: CASILRNEQFF. V is TRBV6-5 and J is TRBJ2-1, with D unresolved. This CDR3 spans 11 amino acids. CDR1 and CDR2 from the germline V gene are MNHEY and SVGAGI. Trimming cost V 7 bases and J 7 bases, with 8 bases left between them.

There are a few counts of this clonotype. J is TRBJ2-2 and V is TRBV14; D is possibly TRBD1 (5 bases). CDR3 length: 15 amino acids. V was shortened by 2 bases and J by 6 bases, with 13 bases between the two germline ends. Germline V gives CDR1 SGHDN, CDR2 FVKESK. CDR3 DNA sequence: TGTGCCAGCAGCCAATGGCAGGGCGACGCCGGGGAGCTGTTTTTT. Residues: CASSQWQGDAGELFF.

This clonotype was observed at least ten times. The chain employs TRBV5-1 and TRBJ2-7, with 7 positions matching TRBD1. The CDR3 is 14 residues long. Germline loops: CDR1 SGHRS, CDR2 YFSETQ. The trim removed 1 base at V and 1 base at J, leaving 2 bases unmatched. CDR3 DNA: TGCGCCAGCAGCTTGACGACAGGGTCCTACGAGCAGTACTTC. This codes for CASSLTTGSYEQYF.

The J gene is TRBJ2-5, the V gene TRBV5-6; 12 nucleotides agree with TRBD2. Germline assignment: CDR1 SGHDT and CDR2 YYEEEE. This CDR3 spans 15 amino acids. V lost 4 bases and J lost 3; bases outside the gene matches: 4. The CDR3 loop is CASSPLAGGEETQYF. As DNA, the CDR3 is TGTGCCAGCAGCCCTCTAGCGGGGGGGGAAGAGACCCAGTACTTC.

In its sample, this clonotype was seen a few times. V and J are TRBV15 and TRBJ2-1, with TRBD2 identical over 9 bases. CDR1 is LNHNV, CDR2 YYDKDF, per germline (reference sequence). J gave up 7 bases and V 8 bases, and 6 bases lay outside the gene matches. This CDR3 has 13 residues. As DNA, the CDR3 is TGTGCCACCGGTCTAGCGGGAAAGAATGAGCAGTTCTTC. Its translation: CATGLAGKNEQFF.

CDR3: CASSILETVPYSNQPQHF. The CDR3 region has the DNA TGTGCCAGCAGCATACTAGAGACAGTCCCGTATAGCAATCAGCCCCAGCATTTT. J is TRBJ1-5 and V is TRBV11-2, with D possibly TRBD1 on 5 matching bases. Germline CDR1 is SGHAT and CDR2 is FQNNGV. The ends were cut back, 5 bases at V and 0 bases at J, with 20 bases in the middle. The CDR3 spans 18 residues.

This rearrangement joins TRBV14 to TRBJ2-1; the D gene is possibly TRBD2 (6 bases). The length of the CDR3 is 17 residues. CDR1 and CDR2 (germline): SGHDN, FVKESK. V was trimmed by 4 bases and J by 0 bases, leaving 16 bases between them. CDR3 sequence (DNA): TGTGCCAGCAGCCCCTTGCGAGGGAGGAGCTCCTACAATGAGCAGTTCTTC. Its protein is CASSPLRGRSSYNEQFF.

The CDR3 region is CASSFWQSYGYTF. The CDR3, as DNA: TGTGCCAGCAGTTTCTGGCAGTCCTATGGCTACACCTTC. The V gene is TRBV27, the J gene TRBJ1-2; unclear D gene. Germline V gene data show CDR1 as MNHEY and CDR2 as SMNVEV (reference sequence). This CDR3 is 13 amino acids long. V was shortened by 3 bases and J by 4 bases, with 9 bases between the two germline ends.

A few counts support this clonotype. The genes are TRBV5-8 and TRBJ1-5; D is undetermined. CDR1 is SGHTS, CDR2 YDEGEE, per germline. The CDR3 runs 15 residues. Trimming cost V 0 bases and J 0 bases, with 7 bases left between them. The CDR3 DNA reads TGTGCCAGCAGCTTGGGGACGTATAGCAATCAGCCCCAGCATTTT. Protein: CASSLGTYSNQPQHF.

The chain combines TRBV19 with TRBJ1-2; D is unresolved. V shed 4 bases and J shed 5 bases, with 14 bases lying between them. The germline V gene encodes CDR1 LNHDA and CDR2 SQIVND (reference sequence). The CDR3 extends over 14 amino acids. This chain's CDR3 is CASSTGNVLYGYTF. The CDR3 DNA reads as TGTGCCAGTAGTACGGGGAACGTTTTGTATGGCTACACCTTC.

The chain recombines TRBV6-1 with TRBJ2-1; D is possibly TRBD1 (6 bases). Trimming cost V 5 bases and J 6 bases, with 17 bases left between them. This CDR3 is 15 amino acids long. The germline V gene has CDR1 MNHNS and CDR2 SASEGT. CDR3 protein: CASSPQGFTSNEQFF. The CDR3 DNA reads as TGTGCCAGCAGTCCACAGGGATTTACTTCCAATGAGCAGTTCTTC.

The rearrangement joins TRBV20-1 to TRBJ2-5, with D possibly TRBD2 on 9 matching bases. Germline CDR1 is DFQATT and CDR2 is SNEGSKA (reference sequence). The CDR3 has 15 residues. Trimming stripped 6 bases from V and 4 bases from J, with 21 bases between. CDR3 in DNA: TGCAGTGCCCCTCGGACAGGGCGGGAGGGAGAGACCCAGTACTTC. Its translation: CSAPRTGREGETQYF.

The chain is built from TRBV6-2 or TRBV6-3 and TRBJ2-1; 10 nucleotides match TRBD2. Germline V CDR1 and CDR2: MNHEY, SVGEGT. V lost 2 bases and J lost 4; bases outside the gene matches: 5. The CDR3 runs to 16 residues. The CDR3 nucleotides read TGTGCCAGCAGTTACAAAGGGACTAGCGAGTACAATGAGCAGTTCTTC. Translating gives CASSYKGTSEYNEQFF.

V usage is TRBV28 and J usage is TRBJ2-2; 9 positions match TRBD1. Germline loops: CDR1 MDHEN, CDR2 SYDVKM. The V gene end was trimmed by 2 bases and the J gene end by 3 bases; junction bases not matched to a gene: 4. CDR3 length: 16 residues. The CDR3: CASSLGTGRDTGELFF. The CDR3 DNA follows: TGTGCCAGCAGTTTAGGGACAGGGCGGGACACCGGGGAGCTGTTTTTT.

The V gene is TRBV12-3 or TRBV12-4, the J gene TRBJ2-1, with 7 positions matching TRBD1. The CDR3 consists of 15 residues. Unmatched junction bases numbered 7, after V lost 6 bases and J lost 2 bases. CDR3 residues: CASRPDREPYNEQFF. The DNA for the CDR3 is TGTGCCAGCAGACCCGACAGGGAGCCCTACAATGAGCAGTTCTTC.

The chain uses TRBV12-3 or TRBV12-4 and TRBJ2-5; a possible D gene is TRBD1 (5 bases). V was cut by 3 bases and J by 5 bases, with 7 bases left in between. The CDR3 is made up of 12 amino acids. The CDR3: CASSFRVETQYF. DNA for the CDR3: TGTGCCAGCAGTTTCAGGGTTGAGACCCAGTACTTC.

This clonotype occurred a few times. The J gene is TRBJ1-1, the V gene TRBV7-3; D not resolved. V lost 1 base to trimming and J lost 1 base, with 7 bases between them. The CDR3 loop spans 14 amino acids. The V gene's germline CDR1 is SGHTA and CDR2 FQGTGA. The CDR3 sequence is CASSLMAGNTEAFF. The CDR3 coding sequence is TGTGCCAGCAGCTTAATGGCCGGGAACACTGAAGCTTTCTTT.

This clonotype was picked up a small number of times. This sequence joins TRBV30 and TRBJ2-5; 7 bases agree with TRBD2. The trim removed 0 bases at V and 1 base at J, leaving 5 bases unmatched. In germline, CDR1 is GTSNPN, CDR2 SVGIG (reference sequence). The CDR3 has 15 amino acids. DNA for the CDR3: TGTGCCTGGAGTGTATCCCGACTAGCCCAAGAGACCCAGTACTTC. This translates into CAWSVSRLAQETQYF. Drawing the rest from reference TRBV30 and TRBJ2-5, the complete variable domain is SQTIHQWPATLVQPVGSPLSLECTVEGTSNPNLYWYRQAAGRGLQLLFYSVGIGQISSEVPQNLSASRPQDRQFILSSKKLLLSDSGFYLCAWSVSRLAQETQYFGPGTRLLVL.

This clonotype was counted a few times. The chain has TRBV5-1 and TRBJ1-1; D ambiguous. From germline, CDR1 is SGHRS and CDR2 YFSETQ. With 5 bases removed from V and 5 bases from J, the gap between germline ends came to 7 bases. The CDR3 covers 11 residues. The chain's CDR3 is CASRANTEAFF. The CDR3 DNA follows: TGCGCCAGCAGGGCGAATACTGAAGCTTTCTTT.

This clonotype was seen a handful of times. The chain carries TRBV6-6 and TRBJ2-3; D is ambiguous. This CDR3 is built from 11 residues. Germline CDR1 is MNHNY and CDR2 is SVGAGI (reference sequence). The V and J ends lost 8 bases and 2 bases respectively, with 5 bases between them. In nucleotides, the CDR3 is TGTGCCAGCGGAGACACAGATACGCAGTATTTT. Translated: CASGDTDTQYF.

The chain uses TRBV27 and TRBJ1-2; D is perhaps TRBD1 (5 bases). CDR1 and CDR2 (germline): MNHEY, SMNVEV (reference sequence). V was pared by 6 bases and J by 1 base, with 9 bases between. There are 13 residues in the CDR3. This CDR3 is CASRRDVNYGYTF. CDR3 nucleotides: TGTGCCAGCAGACGGGACGTTAACTATGGCTACACCTTC.

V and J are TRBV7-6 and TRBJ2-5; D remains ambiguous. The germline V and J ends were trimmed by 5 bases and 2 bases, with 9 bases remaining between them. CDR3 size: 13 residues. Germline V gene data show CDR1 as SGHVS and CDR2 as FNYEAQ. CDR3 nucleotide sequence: TGTGCCAGCAGCCCCCAGAGACAAGAGACCCAGTACTTC. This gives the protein CASSPQRQETQYF. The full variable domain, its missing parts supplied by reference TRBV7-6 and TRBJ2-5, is GAGVSQSPRYKVTKRGQDVALRCDPISGHVSLYWYRQALGQGPEFLTYFNYEAQQDKSGLPNDRFSAERPEGSISTLTIQRTEQRDSAMYRCASSPQRQETQYFGPGTRLLVL.

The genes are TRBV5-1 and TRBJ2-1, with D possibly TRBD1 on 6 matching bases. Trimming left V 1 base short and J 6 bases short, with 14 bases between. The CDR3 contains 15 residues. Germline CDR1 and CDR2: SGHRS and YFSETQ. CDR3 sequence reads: CASSLSRGSSNEQFF. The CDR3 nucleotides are TGCGCCAGCAGCTTGAGCAGGGGCAGTTCCAATGAGCAGTTCTTC.

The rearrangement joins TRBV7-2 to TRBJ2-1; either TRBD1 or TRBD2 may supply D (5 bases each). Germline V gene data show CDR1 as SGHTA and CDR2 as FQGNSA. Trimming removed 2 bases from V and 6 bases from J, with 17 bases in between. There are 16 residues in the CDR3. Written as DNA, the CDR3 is TGTGCCAGCAGCTTAACCGGGACCCCAGGGATCAATGAGCAGTTCTTC. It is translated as CASSLTGTPGINEQFF.

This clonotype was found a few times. In DNA, the CDR3 is TGTGCCAGCAGCCCGCGGGGGGGCCATCGCTACTTC. Translated, it gives CASSPRGGHRYF. The chain links TRBV27 to TRBJ2-4; 9 bases fit TRBD2. The CDR3 contains 12 residues. The J segment lost 16 bases and the V segment lost 6 bases, leaving 10 bases of the junction unmatched. From germline, CDR1 is MNHEY and CDR2 SMNVEV (reference sequence).